The 13 T cell receptor beta chains reported below all come from one sample, sequenced in a study of blood T cell repertoires in COVID-19. This table comes from immunoSEQ multiplex PCR, and its TCRdb copy is limited to in-frame clones, with some not included. The sample holds roughly 32,000 clones, roughly 87% seen once. Sequencing was carried out using peripheral blood. The receptor source for this set is a man aged 65 to 79 with active or convalescent COVID-19.

V gene TRBV24-1 combines with J gene TRBJ1-2; D unclear. The CDR3 has 11 residues. Trimming shortened V by 5 bases and J by 6 bases, and 6 bases separated the two germline ends. Germline CDR1 KGHDR, CDR2 SFDVKD. The CDR3 loop reads CATSVPHGYTF. The CDR3 nucleotides are TGTGCCACCAGTGTCCCTCATGGCTACACCTTC.

The chain links TRBV5-1 to TRBJ1-2; D not resolved. Germline loops: CDR1 SGHRS, CDR2 YFSETQ. The CDR3 is 15 residues long. Trimming took off 3 bases at V and 8 bases at J, with 20 bases between the two ends. CDR3 in amino acids: CASSSVPGLSLGYTF. Written as DNA, the CDR3 is TGCGCCAGCAGCTCGGTCCCCGGTTTAAGTCTGGGCTACACCTTC.

The V gene is TRBV6-2 or TRBV6-3, the J gene TRBJ1-5; D remains ambiguous. The CDR3 sequence is 14 residues long. Germline CDR1 MNHEY, CDR2 SVGEGT. V shed 5 bases and J shed 0 bases, with 8 bases lying between them. Written as DNA, the CDR3 is TGTGCCAGCAGTCCCTCTTATAGCAATCAGCCCCAGCATTTT. Translating it yields CASSPSYSNQPQHF.

DNA of the CDR3: TGCGCCAGCAGCTCTGGACTAGCGGGAGGGCCCGGGGAGCTGTTTTTT. It encodes CASSSGLAGGPGELFF. The V and J genes are TRBV5-1 and TRBJ2-2, with 15 bases aligning to TRBD2. Germline V gene sequence: CDR1 SGHRS, CDR2 YFSETQ. The CDR3 loop spans 16 amino acids. V dropped 3 bases and J dropped 6; count of bases not matched to a gene: 3.

This clone was seen a few times. This sequence joins TRBV7-3 and TRBJ1-1, with D uncertain. The CDR3 loop spans 13 amino acids. Trimming shortened V by 6 bases and J by 1 base, and 9 bases separated the two germline ends. From germline, CDR1 is SGHTA and CDR2 FQGTGA. This CDR3 is CASSGGKNTEAFF. The CDR3 DNA follows: TGTGCCAGCAGTGGAGGGAAGAACACTGAAGCTTTCTTT.

The gene calls are TRBV28 and TRBJ1-1, with 10 bases lining up with TRBD1. The CDR3 covers 16 residues. V lost 0 bases to trimming and J lost 4 bases; unmatched junction nucleotides: 5. Per germline, CDR1 MDHEN and CDR2 SYDVKM. CDR3 residues: CASSLWGDRGGTEAFF. Here the CDR3 DNA reads TGTGCCAGCAGTTTATGGGGGGACAGGGGAGGCACTGAAGCTTTCTTT.

CDR3 sequence: CASLRGDRDYGYTF. The DNA for the CDR3 is TGTGCCAGCCTCAGGGGTGATCGCGACTATGGCTACACCTTC. The chain couples TRBV19 to TRBJ1-2; tentative D call: TRBD1 (6 bases). CDR1 and CDR2 from the germline V gene are LNHDA and SQIVND (reference sequence). The CDR3 runs to 14 residues. Trimming cost V 9 bases and J 3 bases, with 17 bases left between them. The variable domain in full, with the rest retrieved from reference TRBV19 and TRBJ1-2, is DGGITQSPKYLFRKEGQNVTLSCEQNLNHDAMYWYRQDPGQGLRLIYYSQIVNDFQKGDIAEGYSVSREKKESFPLTVTSAQKNPTAFYLCASLRGDRDYGYTFGSGTRLTVV.

This rearrangement joins TRBV18 to TRBJ2-1; D may be TRBD1 (5 bases). The CDR3 runs 15 residues. The germline gives CDR1 KGHSH, CDR2 LQKENI. The ends were cut back, 1 base at V and 4 bases at J, with 11 bases in the middle. The CDR3 nucleotides read TGTGCCAGCTCACCACAGGGGATGGGATACAATGAGCAGTTCTTC. Protein sequence: CASSPQGMGYNEQFF.

The chain carries TRBV27 and TRBJ2-1; the match to TRBD2 covers 8 bases. Germline values: CDR1 MNHEY, CDR2 SMNVEV (reference sequence). With 10 bases clipped from V and 5 bases from J, the junction kept 16 bases outside the gene matches. The CDR3 contains 16 residues. CDR3 loop: CATRLLGAGENNEQFF. As DNA, the CDR3 is TGTGCCACCCGCTTGTTAGGAGCGGGAGAAAACAATGAGCAGTTCTTC.

Here the CDR3 reads CASRDKMTGLVGYTF. The CDR3, as DNA: TGTGCCAGCAGAGACAAAATGACAGGTCTTGTAGGCTACACCTTC. J is TRBJ1-2 and V is TRBV2; tentatively, D is TRBD1 (6 bases). Germline assignment: CDR1 SNHLY and CDR2 FYNNEI. V was pared by 6 bases and J by 8 bases, with 22 bases between. The CDR3 runs 15 residues.

The rearrangement links TRBV9 to TRBJ1-4; 8 nucleotides match TRBD1. V shed 4 bases, J shed 5 bases, and the junction held 4 bases outside the gene matches. Germline V gene lookup returns CDR1 SGDLS and CDR2 YYNGEE. The CDR3 has 14 residues. This CDR3 reads CASSYGTGNEKLFF. The DNA of the CDR3 is TGTGCCAGCAGCTACGGGACAGGAAATGAAAAACTGTTTTTT. Supplemented by reference TRBV9 and TRBJ1-4, the full variable domain reads DSGVTQTPKHLITATGQRVTLRCSPRSGDLSVYWYQQSLDQGLQFLIQYYNGEERAKGNILERFSAQQFPDLHSELNLSSLELGDSALYFCASSYGTGNEKLFFGSGTQLSVL.

The rearrangement links TRBV19 to TRBJ1-6; 9 nucleotides align to TRBD1. Germline lookup yields CDR1 LNHDA and CDR2 SQIVND (reference sequence). Trimming cost V 8 bases and J 10 bases; bases outside gene matches: 6. CDR3 length: 13 amino acids. The CDR3 reads CASGDRAGSPLHF. The CDR3 coding sequence is TGTGCCAGTGGGGACAGGGCAGGCTCACCCCTCCACTTT.

This rearrangement joins TRBV4-1 to TRBJ1-1; TRBD1 is a possible D gene (5 bases). The CDR3 length is 16 residues. Germline values: CDR1 MGHRA, CDR2 YSYEKL. Trimming took off 5 bases at V and 3 bases at J, with 19 bases between the two ends. The CDR3 region is CASSFRRGVSDTEAFF. The CDR3 coding sequence is TGCGCCAGCAGCTTTCGAAGGGGCGTATCGGACACTGAAGCTTTCTTT.